The rows below give T cell receptor beta chains drawn from one sample of a study of blood T cell repertoires in COVID-19. Some clones are missing from TCRdb's copy, which holds only in-frame ones; the method was immunoSEQ multiplex PCR. The sample shows 180,000 or so clones, 80% of them seen only once. Sample: PBMCs or T cells enriched from blood (not recorded which). These receptors all stem from a man in his 60s who had been exposed to COVID-19. The CDR3 runs from the conserved cysteine through the conserved F or W. D genes are given only for firm matches. Clone size, where shown, is once, few, many, or a class for clones that have expanded.

CDR3nt | CDR3aa | d_gene | j_gene | v_gene | abundance
TGTGCCAGCAGGGCGGACTCGACTTCCTACGAGCAGTACTTC | CASRADSTSYEQYF | - | TRBJ2-7 | TRBV6-5 | -
TGTGCCAGCAGCTCTACCGGGACTAAAGAGACCCAGTACTTC | CASSSTGTKETQYF | TRBD2 | TRBJ2-5 | TRBV7-8 | -
TGTGCCAGCAGTGCCAGGGGGTATGGCTACACCTTC | CASSARGYGYTF | TRBD1 | TRBJ1-2 | TRBV2 | -
TGTGCCAGCAGTCCGGGCGGGTCCGGAAACACCATATATTTT | CASSPGGSGNTIYF | - | TRBJ1-3 | TRBV27 | -
TGTGCCAGCTCACCGGAGACAGGGGTTTACAGTGAGCAGTTCTTC | CASSPETGVYSEQFF | TRBD1 | TRBJ2-1 | TRBV18 | -
TGCGCCAGCAGCCCGATGGGGCAAATAGGATGGGGTCGGACCGGGGAGCTGTTTTTT | CASSPMGQIGWGRTGELFF | - | TRBJ2-2 | TRBV5-1 | -
TGTGCCAGTAGTATAGTCCGGGACAGGGGTTATCAGCCCCAGCATTTT | CASSIVRDRGYQPQHF | TRBD1 | TRBJ1-5 | TRBV19 | -
TGTGCCAGTAACCTAGCGGGAGGGAGCTATGAGCAGTTCTTC | CASNLAGGSYEQFF | TRBD2 | TRBJ2-1 | TRBV19 | many
TGTGCCAGCAGCTTACTAGCGGGGCGCTACAATGAGCAGTTCTTC | CASSLLAGRYNEQFF | TRBD2 | TRBJ2-1 | TRBV5-6 | -
TGTGCCAGCAGTGAAGTGGCCGGGGGGGCTCAGCCCCAGCATTTT | CASSEVAGGAQPQHF | - | TRBJ1-5 | TRBV2 | -
TGTGCCAGCAGCTCCACGACAGGGGTTAGGTACGAGCAGTACTTC | CASSSTTGVRYEQYF | TRBD1 | TRBJ2-7 | TRBV7-2 | -
TGTGCCAGCAGCTTAGTGAGGTCGGTGAACACTGAAGCTTTCTTT | CASSLVRSVNTEAFF | - | TRBJ1-1 | TRBV7-8 | -
TGTGCCAGCAGTTTGGTGCGGGAGTATGGCTACACCTTC | CASSLVREYGYTF | - | TRBJ1-2 | TRBV12-3/TRBV12-4 | -
TGTGCCAGCAGCTTGGGTCCTAGCGGGGGGCCAGAGACCCAGTACTTC | CASSLGPSGGPETQYF | TRBD2 | TRBJ2-5 | TRBV5-4 | -
TGTGCCAGCAGTAAAGGACAGGCCCTGAGCAATCAGCCCCAGCATTTT | CASSKGQALSNQPQHF | TRBD1 | TRBJ1-5 | TRBV6-1 | -
TGCGCCAGCAGCTTGATAGGGGGCGGAAACATCATATATTTT | CASSLIGGGNIIYF | TRBD1 | TRBJ1-3 | TRBV5-1 | -
TGTGCCAGCAGCCACTCTGGGGCCAACGTCCTGACTTTC | CASSHSGANVLTF | - | TRBJ2-6 | TRBV7-3 | -
TGTGCCAGCAGTGGACAGGGGGCAGGCGGGGCCAACGTCCTGACTTTC | CASSGQGAGGANVLTF | TRBD1 | TRBJ2-6 | TRBV25-1 | -
TGCGCCAGCAGCTCGAAACTAAGCCTAAAGAGGGGCAATCAGCCCCAGCATTTT | CASSSKLSLKRGNQPQHF | - | TRBJ1-5 | TRBV5-1 | -
TGTGCCAGTAGTCCGACGACTAGCGGGAGTCGTGAGACCCAGTACTTC | CASSPTTSGSRETQYF | TRBD2 | TRBJ2-5 | TRBV19 | -
TGTGCCAGCGCCCGACGGGGGTACCGGGAGACCCAGTACTTC | CASARRGYRETQYF | - | TRBJ2-5 | TRBV7-2 | -
TGTGCCTGGAGTGGACAGGGTAAGACCTACGAGCAGTACTTC | CAWSGQGKTYEQYF | TRBD1 | TRBJ2-7 | TRBV30 | -
TGTGCCAGCAGCTCCACTCTCGGGACTAGCCGACGACGGTTCTTC | CASSSTLGTSRRRFF | TRBD2 | TRBJ2-1 | TRBV7-2 | -